The clone carrying this T cell receptor beta chain was observed many times. This sample was included in a study of tumor-infiltrating lymphocytes in oesophageal squamous cell carcinoma. TCRdb re-called the PCR reads with MiXCR, one entry per CDR3 protein. The repertoire holds approximately 18,000 distinct CDR3 sequences, with approximately 39% as singletons. Sequencing used normal esophageal tissue next to the tumor. This clonotype originated in a female donor with esophageal squamous cell carcinoma.

In DNA, the CDR3 is TGTGCCAGCAGCCAACAGGGGAACACTGAAGCTTTCTTT. It is translated as CASSQQGNTEAFF. The chain joins TRBV6-1 to TRBJ1-1; weak D call: TRBD1 (6 bases). V was cut by 6 bases and J by 1 base, with 9 bases left in between. Germline loops: CDR1 MNHNS, CDR2 SASEGT. The CDR3 is 13 residues long.